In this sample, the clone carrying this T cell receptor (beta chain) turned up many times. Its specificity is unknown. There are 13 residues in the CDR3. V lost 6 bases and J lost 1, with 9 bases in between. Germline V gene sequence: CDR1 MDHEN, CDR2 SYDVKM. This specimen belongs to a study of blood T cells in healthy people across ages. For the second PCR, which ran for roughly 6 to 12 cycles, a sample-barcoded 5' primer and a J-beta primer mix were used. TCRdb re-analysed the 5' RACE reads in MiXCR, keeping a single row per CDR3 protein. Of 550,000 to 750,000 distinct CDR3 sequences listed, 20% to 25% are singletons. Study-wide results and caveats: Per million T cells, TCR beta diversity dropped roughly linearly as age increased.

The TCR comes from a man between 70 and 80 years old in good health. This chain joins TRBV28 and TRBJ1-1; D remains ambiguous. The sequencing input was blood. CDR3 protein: CASSPPGNTEAFF. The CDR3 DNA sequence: TGTGCCAGCAGCCCCCCGGGGAACACTGAAGCTTTCTTT.